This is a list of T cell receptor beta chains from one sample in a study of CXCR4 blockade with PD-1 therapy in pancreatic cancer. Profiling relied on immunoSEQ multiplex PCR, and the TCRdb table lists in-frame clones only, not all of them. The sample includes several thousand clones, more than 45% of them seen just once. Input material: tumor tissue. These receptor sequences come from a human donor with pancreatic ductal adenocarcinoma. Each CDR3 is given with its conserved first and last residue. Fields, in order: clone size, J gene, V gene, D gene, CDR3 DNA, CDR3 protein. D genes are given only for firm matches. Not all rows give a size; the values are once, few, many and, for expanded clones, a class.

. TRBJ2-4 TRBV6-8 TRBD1 TGTGCCAGCAGTTCCTATGACAGGGGCCAAAACATTCAGTACTTC CASSSYDRGQNIQYF
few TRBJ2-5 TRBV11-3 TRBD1 TGTGCCAGCAGCGAAACAGGGGGCGCAGAGACCCAGTACTTC CASSETGGAETQYF
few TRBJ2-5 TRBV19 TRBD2 TGTGCCAGTAGTACCGTACTAGCGGGAGCGCACCGGGCCCACTTC CASSTVLAGAHRAHF
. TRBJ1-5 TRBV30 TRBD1 TGTGCCTGGAGCCTGACAGGGGGTACGGGGCAGCCCCAGCATTTT CAWSLTGGTGQPQHF
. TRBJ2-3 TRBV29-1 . TGCAGCGTTACCGACGGCACAGATACGCAGTATTTT CSVTDGTDTQYF
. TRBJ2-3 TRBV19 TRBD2 TGTGCCAGTAGTACGCAGATACTAGCGGGGGGGGATACGCAGTATTTT CASSTQILAGGDTQYF
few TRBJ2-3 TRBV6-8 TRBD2 TGTGCCAGCAGGACTAGCGGGAATGATACGCAGTATTTT CASRTSGNDTQYF
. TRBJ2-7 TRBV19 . TGTGCCAGTAGTATGGGCAGGGGCTACGAGCAGTACTTC CASSMGRGYEQYF
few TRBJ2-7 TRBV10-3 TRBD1 TGTGCCATCAGTGAGTCGGGGACAGGCTACGAGCAGTACTTC CAISESGTGYEQYF
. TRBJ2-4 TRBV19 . TGTGCCACCTCCGGAGCGGACCTAGCCAAAAACATTCAGTACTTC CATSGADLAKNIQYF
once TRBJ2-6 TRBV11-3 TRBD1 TGTGCCAGCAGCGCGAGACAGGGCCCCTCTGGGGCCAACGTCCTGACTTTC CASSARQGPSGANVLTF
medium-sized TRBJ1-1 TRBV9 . TGTGCCAGCAGCGTAGAAGGTTCTGGGGGTGAAGCTTTCTTT CASSVEGSGGEAFF
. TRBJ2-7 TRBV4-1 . TGCGCCAGCAGCCAACTGGCCTTCGGGGGCTCCTACGAGCAGTACTTC CASSQLAFGGSYEQYF
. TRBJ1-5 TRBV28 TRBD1 TGTGCCAGCAGTTCGGGACAGGGGACACAGCCCCAGCATTTT CASSSGQGTQPQHF
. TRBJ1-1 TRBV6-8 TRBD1 TGTGCCAGCAGTCTTCGGACAGGAGGGAACACTGAAGCTTTCTTT CASSLRTGGNTEAFF
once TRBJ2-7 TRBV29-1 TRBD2 TGCAGCGTTGATATAGCGGGGGGCCTCGGGCAGTACTTC CSVDIAGGLGQYF
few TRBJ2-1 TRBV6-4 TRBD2 TGTGCCAGCAGTTGGGTTAGCGGGAGGGCCGGCAATGAGCAGTTCTTC CASSWVSGRAGNEQFF
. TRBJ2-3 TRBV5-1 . TGCGCCAGCAGTGGGGGATCTAGCACAGATACGCAGTATTTT CASSGGSSTDTQYF
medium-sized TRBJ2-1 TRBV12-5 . TGTGCCAGCGTGGGGACCTACTCTGTTAATGAGCAGTTCTTC CASVGTYSVNEQFF
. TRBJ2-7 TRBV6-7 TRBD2 TGTGCCAGCAGTCCGGGACTAGCCCGCGAGCAGTACTTC CASSPGLAREQYF
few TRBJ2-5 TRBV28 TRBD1 TGTGCCAGCAGTCTCGGGACAGGGGGTTTGGAGACCCAGTACTTC CASSLGTGGLETQYF
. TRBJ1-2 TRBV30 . TGTGCCTGGGACAGCTACTATGGCTACACCTTC CAWDSYYGYTF
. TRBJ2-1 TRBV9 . TGTGCCAGCAGCTACGAAGGCAATGAGCAGTTCTTC CASSYEGNEQFF
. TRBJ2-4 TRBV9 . TGTGCCAGCAGTTTTGTGGGCCCTGCAGCCAAAAACATTCAGTACTTC CASSFVGPAAKNIQYF
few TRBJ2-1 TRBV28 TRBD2 TGTGCCAGCAGTGCGCGGACTAGCGGGACTTACAATGAGCAGTTCTTC CASSARTSGTYNEQFF
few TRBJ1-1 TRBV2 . TGTGCCAGCAGTGTCCGACAGATGAACACTGAAGCTTTCTTT CASSVRQMNTEAFF
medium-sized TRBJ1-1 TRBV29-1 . TGCAGCGTTGACGGGGGGGCCAACAGCCCACGGGGCACTGAAGCTTTCTTT CSVDGGANSPRGTEAFF
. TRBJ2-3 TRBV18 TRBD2 TGTGCCAGCTCATCACCCGACGGGGGGACGCAGTATTTT CASSSPDGGTQYF
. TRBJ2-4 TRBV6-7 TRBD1 TGTGCCAGCAGCATTCCCCGGGACAGGGGCCCCAAAAACATTCAGTACTTC CASSIPRDRGPKNIQYF
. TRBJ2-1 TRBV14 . TGTGCCAGCAGCCCACGCTACTACGGGAATGAGCAGTTCTTC CASSPRYYGNEQFF
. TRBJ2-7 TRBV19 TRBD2 TGTGCCAGTAGTACCAAGCGGGAGCTGTCCTACGAGCAGTACTTC CASSTKRELSYEQYF
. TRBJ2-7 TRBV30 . TGTGCCGCCGGATCCGGACCGGTTTCGCCCGAGCAGTACTTC CAAGSGPVSPEQYF
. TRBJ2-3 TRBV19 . TGTGCCAGTAGCGCGATTAGCGGACCTAGCACAGATACGCAGTATTTT CASSAISGPSTDTQYF
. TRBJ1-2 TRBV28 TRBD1 TGTGCCACGGTCGGGACAGGGAAAAGCTATGGCTACACCTTC CATVGTGKSYGYTF
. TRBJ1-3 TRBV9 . TGTGCCAGCAGGGAACAGGGAAACACCATATATTTT CASREQGNTIYF
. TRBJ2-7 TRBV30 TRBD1 TGTGCCTGGAGTCCCCCTGGGGACAGCCTCGGGCAGTACTTC CAWSPPGDSLGQYF
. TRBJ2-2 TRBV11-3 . TGTGCCAGCACCTCGAACCAGGGGGGAGACACCGGGGAGCTGTTTTTT CASTSNQGGDTGELFF
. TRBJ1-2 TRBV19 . TGTGCCAGTAGTATACTTCCGGGGTCGGACTATGGCTACACCTTC CASSILPGSDYGYTF
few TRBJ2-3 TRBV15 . TGTGCCACCAGCGCTGGGACGGGCACAGATACGCAGTATTTT CATSAGTGTDTQYF
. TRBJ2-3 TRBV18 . TGTGCCAGCTCACAATCCTACAGCTCAGATACGCAGTATTTT CASSQSYSSDTQYF
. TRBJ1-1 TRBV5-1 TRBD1 TGCGCCAGCAGCCCCGGGACAGGGATCGGCACTGAAGCTTTCTTT CASSPGTGIGTEAFF